These T cell receptor beta chains were read from a single sample in a study of lymphopenia after photon versus proton radiotherapy. Measured with immunoSEQ multiplex PCR; TCRdb has only the in-frame clones, and not every one. The data contain tens of thousands of clones, about 88% of them singletons. The starting material was peripheral blood, obtained from a patient treated with proton-based radiotherapy. These receptors came from a man in his sixties with pancreatic cancer. Both conserved end residues are part of each CDR3. The D gene is left open where the match is weak. The size entry is marked missing in some rows and otherwise reads once, few, many or a size class.

cdr3_nt: TGTGCCAGCAGTCCTCCCGCTAACTATGGCTACACCTTC; cdr3_aa: CASSPPANYGYTF; clone_size: once; v_call: TRBV28; d_call: -; j_call: TRBJ1-2; cdr3_length: 13
cdr3_nt: TGTGCCAGCAGTGAACCGGGACAGCGTAATGAAAAACTGTTTTTT; cdr3_aa: CASSEPGQRNEKLFF; clone_size: -; v_call: TRBV6-1; d_call: TRBD1; j_call: TRBJ1-4; cdr3_length: 15
cdr3_nt: TGTGCCACCAAAAAGACAGAGACTAGCACAGATACGCAGTATTTT; cdr3_aa: CATKKTETSTDTQYF; clone_size: -; v_call: TRBV15; d_call: -; j_call: TRBJ2-3; cdr3_length: 15
cdr3_nt: TGTGCCAGCAGCTTAGATCCGACTAGCGGGGGCTTGCGTACGCAGTATTTT; cdr3_aa: CASSLDPTSGGLRTQYF; clone_size: -; v_call: TRBV7-3; d_call: TRBD2; j_call: TRBJ2-3; cdr3_length: 17
cdr3_nt: TGCAGCGTTAGCGAGCTGGCAAGCTACACCTTC; cdr3_aa: CSVSELASYTF; clone_size: few; v_call: TRBV29-1; d_call: -; j_call: TRBJ1-2; cdr3_length: 11
cdr3_nt: TGTGCCAGCAGCCCTAGGACAGGGGACTATGGCTACACCTTC; cdr3_aa: CASSPRTGDYGYTF; clone_size: -; v_call: TRBV6-5; d_call: TRBD1; j_call: TRBJ1-2; cdr3_length: 14
cdr3_nt: TGTGCCAGCAGAGGCCCAGGACTGACCTCTGGAAACACCATATATTTT; cdr3_aa: CASRGPGLTSGNTIYF; clone_size: once; v_call: TRBV7-2; d_call: -; j_call: TRBJ1-3; cdr3_length: 16
cdr3_nt: TGTGCCAGCAGTTACCTGGGACAGGGAAGCACAGATACGCAGTATTTT; cdr3_aa: CASSYLGQGSTDTQYF; clone_size: -; v_call: TRBV6-5; d_call: TRBD1; j_call: TRBJ2-3; cdr3_length: 16
cdr3_nt: TGTGCCAGCAGCCAATTTGGCCAGGGAGCCTACGAGCAGTACTTC; cdr3_aa: CASSQFGQGAYEQYF; clone_size: -; v_call: TRBV14; d_call: -; j_call: TRBJ2-7; cdr3_length: 15
cdr3_nt: TGTGCCAGCAGAACCAATGGGCGGACAGATACGCAGTATTTT; cdr3_aa: CASRTNGRTDTQYF; clone_size: -; v_call: TRBV6-6; d_call: -; j_call: TRBJ2-3; cdr3_length: 14
cdr3_nt: TGCAGCGCCGTCACAGGCGAAGCTTTCTTT; cdr3_aa: CSAVTGEAFF; clone_size: few; v_call: TRBV29-1; d_call: -; j_call: TRBJ1-1; cdr3_length: 10
cdr3_nt: TGTGCCAGCAGTTTATCTCTAGGGGACAGGGCCTACGAGCAGTACTTC; cdr3_aa: CASSLSLGDRAYEQYF; clone_size: once; v_call: TRBV27; d_call: TRBD1; j_call: TRBJ2-7; cdr3_length: 16
cdr3_nt: TGTGCCAGCAGCCCACCCGAAAGGGAAATCTACGAGCAGTACTTC; cdr3_aa: CASSPPEREIYEQYF; clone_size: -; v_call: TRBV11-3; d_call: -; j_call: TRBJ2-7; cdr3_length: 15
cdr3_nt: TGTGCCTGGAGTGGGTTAGCGGGCTATGAGCAGTTCTTC; cdr3_aa: CAWSGLAGYEQFF; clone_size: -; v_call: TRBV30; d_call: TRBD2; j_call: TRBJ2-1; cdr3_length: 13
cdr3_nt: TGTGCCAGCAGCTCTGCCTATGGGGCTTTAGAGCAGTTCTTC; cdr3_aa: CASSSAYGALEQFF; clone_size: -; v_call: TRBV11-3; d_call: -; j_call: TRBJ2-1; cdr3_length: 14
cdr3_nt: TGTGCCATCAGTGAGTCGGGAATTGCTAATGAAAAACTGTTTTTT; cdr3_aa: CAISESGIANEKLFF; clone_size: -; v_call: TRBV10-3; d_call: -; j_call: TRBJ1-4; cdr3_length: 15
cdr3_nt: TGTGCCAGCTCACTGCGGCAGGCGTCCACTGAAGCTTTCTTT; cdr3_aa: CASSLRQASTEAFF; clone_size: -; v_call: TRBV18; d_call: -; j_call: TRBJ1-1; cdr3_length: 14
cdr3_nt: TGTGCCAGCAGTTTATTGTCCGAGACCCAGTACTTC; cdr3_aa: CASSLLSETQYF; clone_size: -; v_call: TRBV28; d_call: -; j_call: TRBJ2-5; cdr3_length: 12
cdr3_nt: TGTGCCAGCAGCTTAAGAGTTAAAACAGATACGCAGTATTTT; cdr3_aa: CASSLRVKTDTQYF; clone_size: -; v_call: TRBV11-3; d_call: -; j_call: TRBJ2-3; cdr3_length: 14
cdr3_nt: TGTGCCTGGGACAAGACAGGAAACACTGAAGCTTTCTTT; cdr3_aa: CAWDKTGNTEAFF; clone_size: -; v_call: TRBV30; d_call: -; j_call: TRBJ1-1; cdr3_length: 13
cdr3_nt: TGTGCCAGCTCCCCTTCCGGGACATTAGGCGGCTACACCTTC; cdr3_aa: CASSPSGTLGGYTF; clone_size: few; v_call: TRBV18; d_call: -; j_call: TRBJ1-2; cdr3_length: 14
cdr3_nt: TGTGCCTGGAGGTCTGGAAACACCATATATTTT; cdr3_aa: CAWRSGNTIYF; clone_size: -; v_call: TRBV30; d_call: -; j_call: TRBJ1-3; cdr3_length: 11
cdr3_nt: TGCGCCAGCAGCCAAGATCATAGTCTAGCGGGTATCTCCTACGAGCAGTACTTC; cdr3_aa: CASSQDHSLAGISYEQYF; clone_size: -; v_call: TRBV4-1; d_call: TRBD2; j_call: TRBJ2-7; cdr3_length: 18
cdr3_nt: TGTGCCAGCAGTTTCCGCACGATCACTGAAGCTTTCTTT; cdr3_aa: CASSFRTITEAFF; clone_size: -; v_call: TRBV28; d_call: -; j_call: TRBJ1-1; cdr3_length: 13
cdr3_nt: TGTGCTAGCAGTAGGGACCGCGGGGGGGAGCTGTTTTTT; cdr3_aa: CASSRDRGGELFF; clone_size: -; v_call: TRBV7-7; d_call: -; j_call: TRBJ2-2; cdr3_length: 13
cdr3_nt: TGTGCCAGCAGCCTCCGAACTCCAGTGGAGTTCTTC; cdr3_aa: CASSLRTPVEFF; clone_size: -; v_call: TRBV13; d_call: -; j_call: TRBJ2-1; cdr3_length: 12
cdr3_nt: TGTGCCAGCAGCCCGGGACAGATGAACACTGAAGCTTTCTTT; cdr3_aa: CASSPGQMNTEAFF; clone_size: -; v_call: TRBV7-9; d_call: TRBD1; j_call: TRBJ1-1; cdr3_length: 14
cdr3_nt: TGTGCCAGCAGCCCGGGGGGATTCTCAGATACGCAGTATTTT; cdr3_aa: CASSPGGFSDTQYF; clone_size: -; v_call: TRBV28; d_call: TRBD2; j_call: TRBJ2-3; cdr3_length: 14
cdr3_nt: TGCAGCGTTGAGGCTATGGGCCACACTGAAGCTTTCTTT; cdr3_aa: CSVEAMGHTEAFF; clone_size: once; v_call: TRBV29-1; d_call: -; j_call: TRBJ1-1; cdr3_length: 13
cdr3_nt: TGTGCCAGCAGCGAAACCCCACTTAGTCGTGATGAGCAGTTCTTC; cdr3_aa: CASSETPLSRDEQFF; clone_size: -; v_call: TRBV9; d_call: -; j_call: TRBJ2-1; cdr3_length: 15
cdr3_nt: TGTGCCAGCAGCCTCCTTGCAGGGACGAATGAAAAACTGTTTTTT; cdr3_aa: CASSLLAGTNEKLFF; clone_size: -; v_call: TRBV7-8; d_call: -; j_call: TRBJ1-4; cdr3_length: 15
cdr3_nt: TGTGCCAGCAGTTTGTACAGGGGGCAAACCTACGAGCAGTACTTC; cdr3_aa: CASSLYRGQTYEQYF; clone_size: -; v_call: TRBV27; d_call: TRBD1; j_call: TRBJ2-7; cdr3_length: 15
cdr3_nt: TGTGCCAGCACCATGGGAGGGGGGAGCCACGAGCAGTACTTC; cdr3_aa: CASTMGGGSHEQYF; clone_size: -; v_call: TRBV28; d_call: -; j_call: TRBJ2-7; cdr3_length: 14
cdr3_nt: TGTGCCAGCAGCCCTCAATTATTTGGGGGAAATTTAGGAAACACCATATATTTT; cdr3_aa: CASSPQLFGGNLGNTIYF; clone_size: once; v_call: TRBV5-5; d_call: -; j_call: TRBJ1-3; cdr3_length: 18
cdr3_nt: TGTGCCAGCAGCCCGCGGGGGGGGAATGAGCAGTTCTTC; cdr3_aa: CASSPRGGNEQFF; clone_size: -; v_call: TRBV13; d_call: TRBD2; j_call: TRBJ2-1; cdr3_length: 13
cdr3_nt: TGTGCCAGCTCACCAGGAGTTGGGTTGAACACTGAAGCTTTCTTT; cdr3_aa: CASSPGVGLNTEAFF; clone_size: -; v_call: TRBV18; d_call: -; j_call: TRBJ1-1; cdr3_length: 15
cdr3_nt: TGTGCCAGCAGCCTACAGACAGGGGCGAACACCGGGGAGCTGTTTTTT; cdr3_aa: CASSLQTGANTGELFF; clone_size: -; v_call: TRBV11-2; d_call: TRBD1; j_call: TRBJ2-2; cdr3_length: 16
cdr3_nt: TGTGCCAGCAGCTTCCCGAGGGACAGGGGGATTTCGACCCAGTACTTC; cdr3_aa: CASSFPRDRGISTQYF; clone_size: once; v_call: TRBV11-2; d_call: TRBD1; j_call: TRBJ2-5; cdr3_length: 16
cdr3_nt: TGTGCCAGTAGTATAGATCTGGGGACCGGGGAGCTGTTTTTT; cdr3_aa: CASSIDLGTGELFF; clone_size: -; v_call: TRBV19; d_call: -; j_call: TRBJ2-2; cdr3_length: 14
cdr3_nt: TGCGCCAGCAGCCAAGAACGATTAGCGGGAACCGGGGAGCTGTTTTTT; cdr3_aa: CASSQERLAGTGELFF; clone_size: -; v_call: TRBV4-1; d_call: TRBD2; j_call: TRBJ2-2; cdr3_length: 16
cdr3_nt: TGTGCCAGCAGTACCCCTCCCCCAATGAACACTGAAGCTTTCTTT; cdr3_aa: CASSTPPPMNTEAFF; clone_size: -; v_call: TRBV28; d_call: -; j_call: TRBJ1-1; cdr3_length: 15
cdr3_nt: TGTGCCAGTAGGTCCCGGGACCGTGACTGGGGGGAGCTGTTTTTT; cdr3_aa: CASRSRDRDWGELFF; clone_size: -; v_call: TRBV19; d_call: -; j_call: TRBJ2-2; cdr3_length: 15
cdr3_nt: TGCGCCAGTGCCCTAGCGGAAAACACCGGGGAGCTGTTTTTT; cdr3_aa: CASALAENTGELFF; clone_size: -; v_call: TRBV23-1; d_call: TRBD2; j_call: TRBJ2-2; cdr3_length: 14
cdr3_nt: TGTGCCAGCAGTTTGGGAGGGAATGAGCAGTTCTTC; cdr3_aa: CASSLGGNEQFF; clone_size: -; v_call: TRBV28; d_call: TRBD2; j_call: TRBJ2-1; cdr3_length: 12
cdr3_nt: TGTGCTAGCAGACCCGGGACAGGGGGCTCCGGGGAGCTGTTTTTT; cdr3_aa: CASRPGTGGSGELFF; clone_size: once; v_call: TRBV7-7; d_call: TRBD1; j_call: TRBJ2-2; cdr3_length: 15
cdr3_nt: TGTGCCAGCAGCTCCATCGGCGGCACCTATGGCTACACCTTC; cdr3_aa: CASSSIGGTYGYTF; clone_size: -; v_call: TRBV7-9; d_call: -; j_call: TRBJ1-2; cdr3_length: 14